A single TCR beta chain is shown here with its context. MiXCR, applied by TCRdb to the RT-PCR reads, yields one record per CDR3 protein. The table has about 680,000 distinct CDR3 sequences, 13% to 15% seen once. This CDR3 contains 15 residues. Germline trimming cut 8 bases from V and 6 bases from J; bases unmatched to any gene: 14. CDR1 and CDR2 from the germline V gene are DFQATT and SNEGSKA (reference sequence). The V call is TRBV20-1, the J call TRBJ2-2; TRBD1 matches at 8 bases. The sequence derives from a female donor in good health, serving as a healthy control. Material for sequencing was memory CD4+ T cells from blood. This CDR3 is CSYAGGAGGAGELFF. CDR3 nucleotide sequence: TGCAGTTACGCAGGGGGCGCGGGCGGTGCCGGGGAGCTGTTTTTT.